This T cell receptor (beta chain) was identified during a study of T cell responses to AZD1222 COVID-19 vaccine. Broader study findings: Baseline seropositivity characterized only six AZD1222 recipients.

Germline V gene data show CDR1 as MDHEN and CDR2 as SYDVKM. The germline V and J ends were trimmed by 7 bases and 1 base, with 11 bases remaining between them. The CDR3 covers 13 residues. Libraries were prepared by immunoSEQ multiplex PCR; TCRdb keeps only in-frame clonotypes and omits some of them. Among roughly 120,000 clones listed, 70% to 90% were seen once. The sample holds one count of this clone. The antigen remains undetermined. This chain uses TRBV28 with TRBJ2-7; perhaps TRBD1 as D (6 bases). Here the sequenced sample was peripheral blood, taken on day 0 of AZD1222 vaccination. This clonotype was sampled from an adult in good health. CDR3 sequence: CASTETGSYEQYF. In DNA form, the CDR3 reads TGTGCCAGCACAGAGACAGGATCCTACGAGCAGTACTTC.